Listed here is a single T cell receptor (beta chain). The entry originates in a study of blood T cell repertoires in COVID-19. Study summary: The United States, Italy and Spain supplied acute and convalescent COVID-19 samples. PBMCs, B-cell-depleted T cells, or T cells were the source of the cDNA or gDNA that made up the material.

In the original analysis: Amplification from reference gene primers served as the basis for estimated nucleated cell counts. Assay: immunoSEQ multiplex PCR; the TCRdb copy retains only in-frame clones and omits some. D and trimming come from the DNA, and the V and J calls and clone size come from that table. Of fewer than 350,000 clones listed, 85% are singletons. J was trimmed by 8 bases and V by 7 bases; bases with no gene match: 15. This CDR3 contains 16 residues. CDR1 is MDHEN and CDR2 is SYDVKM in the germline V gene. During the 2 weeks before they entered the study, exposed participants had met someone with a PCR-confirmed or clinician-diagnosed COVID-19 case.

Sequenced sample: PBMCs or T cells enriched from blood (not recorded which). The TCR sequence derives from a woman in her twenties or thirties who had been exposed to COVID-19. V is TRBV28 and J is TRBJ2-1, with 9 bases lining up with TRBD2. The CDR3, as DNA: TGTGCCAGCAAAACGTCCGATGGGACTAGCTTCTATGAGCAGTTCTTC. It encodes CASKTSDGTSFYEQFF. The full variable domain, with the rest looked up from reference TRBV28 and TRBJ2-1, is DVKVTQSSRYLVKRTGEKVFLECVQDMDHENMFWYRQDPGLGLRLIYFSYDVKMKEKGDIPEGYSVSREKKERFSLILESASTNQTSMYLCASKTSDGTSFYEQFFGPGTRLTVL.